This entry concerns a single T cell receptor beta chain. Its target is unknown. cDNA was made from about 500 ng RNA using alpha and beta constant primers. Each of the alpha and beta chains got its own library through chain-specific third strand synthesis with indices. Using its own MiXCR run on the 5' RACE reads, TCRdb lists one record per CDR3 protein. The profile shows around 13,000 distinct CDR3 sequences, roughly 9.6% of them singletons. The source of the sample is a study of HIV-infected patients and healthy controls. In germline, CDR1 is SEHNR, CDR2 FQNEAQ (reference sequence). This CDR3 contains 15 residues. Trimming shortened V by 4 bases and J by 3 bases, and 15 bases separated the two germline ends. Study conclusions and caveats: HIV-infected patients shared fewer CDR3 sequences between individuals than healthy controls.

All unsorted peripheral T cells were captured because whole blood was used without fractionation. V is TRBV7-9 and J is TRBJ1-1; D is possibly TRBD1 (5 bases). The TCR comes from an adult in good health. The sample consisted of blood. CDR3 bases: TGTGCCAGCAGCTATAGGCAGGGAGGGGACACTGAAGCTTTCTTT. Amino acids: CASSYRQGGDTEAFF. Variable domain in full (rest from reference TRBV7-9 and TRBJ1-1): DTGVSQNPRHKITKRGQNVTFRCDPISEHNRLYWYRQTLGQGPEFLTYFQNEAQLEKSRLLSDRFSAERPKGSFSTLEIQRTEQGDSAMYLCASSYRQGGDTEAFFGQGTRLTVV.